This T cell receptor (beta chain) came from a study of blood T cells in healthy people across ages. The CDR3 contains 15 residues. Germline values: CDR1 MNHNY, CDR2 SVGAGI (reference sequence). Whole-study findings and limits: While age rose, TCR beta diversity per million T cells dropped in a roughly linear way. Calculation of diversity from one million T cells yielded estimates considered to be underestimates.

Alongside a J-beta primer mix, a sample-barcoded 5' primer served in a second PCR lasting about 7 to 11 cycles. From each sample, at least 2.5 million paired-end reads containing CDR3 were obtained. TCRdb processed the 5' RACE reads anew with MiXCR; each CDR3 protein has one entry. The sample lists about 1.8 million distinct CDR3 sequences; around half were seen once. Regarding this clonotype: The antigen is undetermined. The germline gene is not matched at one end of the junction; a read error may be the cause.

Source material: blood. The rearrangement links TRBV6-6 to TRBJ2-5; no clear D gene. The clonotype originates from a woman between 35 and 50 years old in good health. CDR3 nucleotides: TGTGCCAGTAGTTATGGTCCCCGGACGTTGGAGACCCAGTACTTC. It translates to CASSYGPRTLETQYF.